Given below is one TCR beta chain in context. Its specificity is unknown. CDR1 is KGHDR and CDR2 is SFDVKD in the germline V gene. V was clipped by 3 bases and J by 9 bases, with 8 bases between them. CDR3 length equals 12 residues. This entry belongs to a study of T-cell memory formation after mild COVID-19. Study conclusions and caveats: Whether day 37 second-wave clones are SARS-CoV-2-specific was not confirmed.

One entry per CDR3 protein, called by TCRdb with MiXCR from the 5' RACE reads. The data contain 550,000 to 600,000 distinct CDR3 sequences, 17% of them singletons. Sequencing was done on a sample of PBMCs or a T cell subset sorted from them (not recorded which). V and J are TRBV24-1 and TRBJ2-1; D may be TRBD1 (5 bases). This TCR was sampled from an adult woman who had mild COVID-19 (a few samples of this study predate the infection). Cell type and time point are not known. The CDR3 sequence: CATSDPQVEQFF. Written as DNA, the CDR3 is TGTGCCACCAGTGATCCACAGGTTGAGCAGTTCTTC.